The 25 T cell receptor beta chains in this list originate from one sample, sequenced in a study of T-cell reconstitution after alpha-beta-depleted transplantation in children. Unique molecular identifiers were used to barcode this TCRbeta library. A single record per CDR3 protein comes from TCRdb applying MiXCR to the PCR reads. In the table there are a few hundred thousand distinct CDR3 sequences, roughly a quarter of which are singletons. The sample here was PBMCs, taken before TCRalphabeta/CD19-depleted stem cell transplant. These receptors were taken from a boy in the first two years of life with Wiskott-Aldrich syndrome, due to receive a stem cell transplant.

This clonotype was picked up a small number of times. The chain joins TRBV6-1 to TRBJ1-4; D unclear. The CDR3 loop spans 15 amino acids. Per the germline V gene, CDR1 is MNHNS and CDR2 is SASEGT. V was pared by 8 bases and J by 3 bases, with 16 bases between. CDR3 DNA sequence: TGTGCCAGCGGAAGTTCTACCACAGCTAATGAAAAACTGTTTTTT. Amino acids: CASGSSTTANEKLFF.

This clonotype has only a few counts. This sequence joins TRBV28 and TRBJ2-1, with 11 bases matching TRBD2. This CDR3 comprises 15 residues. The V and J ends lost 6 bases and 3 bases, in that order; junction bases with no gene match: 4. Germline V gene data show CDR1 as MDHEN and CDR2 as SYDVKM. CDR3 sequence reads: CASRYLAGGYNEQFF. As DNA, the CDR3 is TGTGCCAGCAGATACCTAGCGGGAGGCTACAATGAGCAGTTCTTC.

This clonotype has more than one count but fewer than ten. V is TRBV18 and J is TRBJ2-7; a weak D match, TRBD2 (6 bases). Trimming cost V 4 bases and J 7 bases, with 26 bases left between them. The CDR3 contains 17 residues. Per germline, CDR1 KGHSH and CDR2 LQKENI. Here the CDR3 reads CASSQRQAAGPSGEQYF. The CDR3 DNA is TGTGCCAGCTCACAGCGACAAGCCGCGGGGCCTTCGGGGGAGCAGTACTTC.

The table lists this clonotype with a few counts. The rearrangement uses TRBV10-3 and TRBJ2-1, with a weak D call TRBD1 (5 bases). Germline values: CDR1 ENHRY, CDR2 SYGVKD. The ends were cut back, 4 bases at V and 6 bases at J, with 16 bases in the middle. This CDR3 is built from 15 residues. As DNA, the CDR3 is TGTGCCATCAGTGGTTTGGGGCCAAGGCTCAATGAGCAGTTCTTC. Protein: CAISGLGPRLNEQFF.

CDR3 coding DNA: TGTGCCAGCAGTCGCACAGGGTACACCGGGGAGCTGTTTTTT. This sequence encodes CASSRTGYTGELFF. The chain employs TRBV2 and TRBJ2-2; tentative D call: TRBD1 (6 bases). V lost 5 bases to trimming and J lost 3 bases, with 10 bases between them. The V gene's germline CDR1 is SNHLY and CDR2 FYNNEI. The CDR3 runs 14 residues.

The chain's CDR3 is CASSWVAGELFF. CDR3 DNA: TGTGCCAGCAGCTGGGTTGCCGGGGAGCTGTTTTTT. This sequence joins TRBV5-6 and TRBJ2-2; no reliable D call. V was trimmed by 3 bases and J by 6 bases, leaving 6 bases between them. Germline loops: CDR1 SGHDT, CDR2 YYEEEE. This CDR3 region has 12 residues.

The V gene is TRBV5-1, the J gene TRBJ2-7; D possibly corresponds to TRBD1 (6 bases). There are 15 residues in the CDR3. The V end was cut by 4 bases, the J end by 3 bases, with 17 bases between. CDR1 SGHRS and CDR2 YFSETQ come from the germline V gene. As DNA, the CDR3 is TGCGCCAGCAGCCCTCTTGGTAAAGGGGGCTACGAGCAGTACTTC. Residues: CASSPLGKGGYEQYF.

This chain connects TRBV4-1 to TRBJ2-3; 7 positions agree with TRBD1. This CDR3 is built from 16 residues. Germline trimming cut 3 bases from V and 0 bases from J; bases unmatched to any gene: 6. Per the germline V gene, CDR1 is MGHRA and CDR2 is YSYEKL. CDR3 DNA: TGCGCCAGCAGCCACCCGGGACAGAGAAGCACAGATACGCAGTATTTT. Its protein is CASSHPGQRSTDTQYF.

The rearrangement uses TRBV7-8 and TRBJ1-1; unclear D gene. V lost 5 bases, J lost 0 bases, and 7 bases lay in between. The germline CDR1 and CDR2 sequences are SGHVS and FQNEAQ. CDR3 length: 13 amino acids. The CDR3 protein is CASSHEVNTEAFF. In DNA, the CDR3 is TGTGCCAGCAGCCATGAGGTGAACACTGAAGCTTTCTTT.

The V gene is TRBV4-1, the J gene TRBJ2-2; D is undetermined. Germline V CDR1 and CDR2: MGHRA, YSYEKL. Trimming removed 0 bases at V and 0 bases at J, with 11 bases between. This CDR3 contains 17 residues. CDR3 sequence reads: CASSQDRRGANTGELFF. CDR3 sequence (DNA): TGCGCCAGCAGCCAAGATAGGCGCGGAGCGAACACCGGGGAGCTGTTTTTT.

The chain is built from TRBV27 and TRBJ2-1; TRBD2 is a possible D gene (6 bases). Trimming took 5 bases from V and 6 from J, leaving 20 bases between them. CDR1 and CDR2 (germline): MNHEY, SMNVEV (reference sequence). CDR3 length: 16 residues. Written as DNA, the CDR3 is TGTGCCAGCAGTAAAAAGGAGGGTAAATTATTCAATGAGCAGTTCTTC. Translating it yields CASSKKEGKLFNEQFF.

This clonotype was seen a handful of times. The CDR3 region has the DNA TGTGCCACCCACAGGGGGAGCCATGAGCAGTTCTTC. As protein: CATHRGSHEQFF. J is TRBJ2-1 and V is TRBV6-5; 8 nucleotides line up with TRBD1. Germline CDR1 reads MNHEY; CDR2 reads SVGAGI. The J segment lost 8 bases and the V segment lost 10 bases, leaving 7 bases of the junction unmatched. CDR3 length equals 12 residues.

This chain links TRBV5-1 with TRBJ1-1, with 8 bases that match TRBD1. Germline V gene sequence: CDR1 SGHRS, CDR2 YFSETQ. The CDR3 covers 14 residues. The trim removed 4 bases at V and 4 bases at J, leaving 6 bases unmatched. This CDR3 is CASSDRGMGTEAFF. CDR3 coding DNA: TGCGCCAGCAGCGACAGGGGTATGGGCACTGAAGCTTTCTTT.

The chain carries TRBV20-1 and TRBJ2-5; D call uncertain. The V gene's germline CDR1 is DFQATT and CDR2 SNEGSKA (reference sequence). Trimming took 6 bases from V and 0 from J, leaving 17 bases between them. This CDR3 spans 15 amino acids. The CDR3 DNA follows: TGCAGTGCAACCCCGATATTAGTGGACCAAGAGACCCAGTACTTC. Translating it yields CSATPILVDQETQYF.

This clonotype was counted between two and nine times. J is TRBJ2-7 and V is TRBV10-3; 8 bases match TRBD1. Germline V lookup: CDR1 ENHRY, CDR2 SYGVKD. With 4 bases clipped from V and 1 base from J, the junction kept 3 bases outside the gene matches. There are 14 residues in the CDR3. The CDR3 loop is CAISAGQGSYEQYF. The CDR3 nucleotides read TGTGCCATCAGTGCCGGACAGGGATCCTACGAGCAGTACTTC.

This clonotype turned up a few times. V and J are TRBV5-1 and TRBJ2-5, with 11 bases matching TRBD2. With V trimmed by 1 base and J by 4 bases, 9 bases remained unmatched. Germline CDR1 and CDR2: SGHRS and YFSETQ. The CDR3 spans 17 residues. CDR3 nucleotide sequence: TGCGCCAGCAGCTTGAGTAGCGGGAGGGCCGTGGCAGAGACCCAGTACTTC. Amino acids: CASSLSSGRAVAETQYF. The entire variable domain, with the rest obtained from reference TRBV5-1 and TRBJ2-5, is as follows: KAGVTQTPRYLIKTRGQQVTLSCSPISGHRSVSWYQQTPGQGLQFLFEYFSETQRNKGNFPGRFSGRQFSNSRSEMNVSTLELGDSALYLCASSLSSGRAVAETQYFGPGTRLLVL.

The V gene is TRBV20-1, the J gene TRBJ2-1, with unresolved D. The CDR3 length is 16 residues. V shed 1 base and J shed 1 base, with 14 bases lying between them. CDR1 is DFQATT, CDR2 SNEGSKA, per germline (reference sequence). CDR3 sequence (DNA): TGCAGTGCTAGAGCGCCATCTAGTGGGTCCTACAATGAGCAGTTCTTC. This encodes CSARAPSSGSYNEQFF.

The chain links TRBV20-1 to TRBJ1-1; D is undetermined. Germline V lookup: CDR1 DFQATT, CDR2 SNEGSKA (reference sequence). The CDR3 runs to 14 residues. V was trimmed by 3 bases and J by 8 bases, leaving 19 bases between them. For the CDR3, the DNA is TGCAGTGCTAGGCTGGTCGGGCGATCGGCAGAAGCTTTCTTT. Its protein product is CSARLVGRSAEAFF.

Ten or more counts support this clonotype. The rearrangement joins TRBV6-5 to TRBJ1-2; possible D gene TRBD1, 5 bases. Trimming pared 5 bases from V and 8 bases from J, leaving 12 bases between. The CDR3 spans 12 residues. Germline CDR1 and CDR2: MNHEY and SVGAGI. In nucleotides, the CDR3 is TGTGCCAGCAGTCGGACTGGGGGAGGCTACACCTTC. The encoded protein is CASSRTGGGYTF.

A few counts support this clonotype. The chain links TRBV30 to TRBJ2-7; a possible D gene is TRBD1 (6 bases). The V end was cut by 5 bases, the J end by 1 base, with 21 bases between. This CDR3 contains 16 residues. Germline V gene lookup returns CDR1 GTSNPN and CDR2 SVGIG (reference sequence). As DNA, the CDR3 is TGTGCCTGGGCCACCAGCCGGACAGTCCCATCCTACGAGCAGTACTTC. This translates into CAWATSRTVPSYEQYF.

The CDR3 DNA sequence: TGTGCCAGCTCACCACGGGACGGGAGGGCCGGTCAGGAGCAGTACTTC. Its protein is CASSPRDGRAGQEQYF. This chain joins TRBV18 and TRBJ2-7; 8 nucleotides line up with TRBD2. This CDR3 is built from 16 residues. J gave up 7 bases and V 1 base, and 12 bases lay outside the gene matches. CDR1 KGHSH and CDR2 LQKENI come from the germline V gene.

The chain recombines TRBV20-1 with TRBJ2-1; the match to TRBD2 covers 9 bases. Per the germline V gene, CDR1 is DFQATT and CDR2 is SNEGSKA (reference sequence). The V segment lost 5 bases and the J segment 6 bases; nucleotides outside the gene matches: 8. The CDR3 is 14 residues long. The CDR3 spells CSAGVAGVFNEQFF. Here the CDR3 DNA reads TGCAGTGCTGGGGTAGCGGGAGTTTTCAATGAGCAGTTCTTC.

This clonotype is a singleton in its sample. A much larger clonotype is one base distant, so this may be a read error. CDR3 sequence (DNA): TGTGCCACCAGTTTTGCCGGGGAGCTGTTTTTT. This translates into CATSFAGELFF. The rearrangement links TRBV24-1 to TRBJ2-2; unclear D gene. Germline V CDR1 and CDR2: KGHDR, SFDVKD. The CDR3 extends over 11 amino acids. V lost 6 bases, J lost 6 bases, and 4 bases lay in between.

In its sample, this clonotype was seen a few times. The V and J genes are TRBV9 and TRBJ2-3; D could derive from TRBD1 or TRBD2 (5 bases each). The CDR3 runs to 13 residues. From germline, CDR1 is SGDLS and CDR2 YYNGEE. V shed 5 bases and J shed 2 bases, with 9 bases lying between them. Here the CDR3 reads CASRGPNTDTQYF. The CDR3 DNA follows: TGTGCCAGCAGGGGACCGAACACAGATACGCAGTATTTT.

The chain joins TRBV25-1 to TRBJ2-1, with a possible D match to TRBD2 (6 bases). V lost 5 bases and J lost 0, with 14 bases in between. CDR1 is MGHDK, CDR2 SYGVNS, per germline. This CDR3 is built from 16 residues. As DNA, the CDR3 is TGTGCCAGCAGTTTCCTCGCGGGGACCTCCTACAATGAGCAGTTCTTC. Residues: CASSFLAGTSYNEQFF.